Shown below are 27 T cell receptor beta chains from a single sample sequenced in a study of beta chain features in type 1 diabetes. Study conclusions and caveats: Type 1 diabetes patients showed a moderate but significant shortening of TCRB CDR3s in all four CD4+ subsets.

Investigators reverse transcribed all isolated RNA, so they sequenced expressed TCRB transcripts. Measured with immunoSEQ multiplex PCR; TCRdb has only the in-frame clones, and not every one. The repertoire consists of under 300,000 clones, with approximately 20% occurring once and the leading ten covering 0.028%. Antigen specificity for these receptors is unknown. What was sequenced was naive CD4+ T cells from blood. The receptors come from a middle-aged woman with type 1 diabetes.

This clone was counted between two and nine times. The J gene is TRBJ2-7, the V gene TRBV29-1, with D uncertain. The V gene's germline CDR1 is SQVTM and CDR2 ANQGSEA. The CDR3 has 14 residues. V lost 6 bases, J lost 0 bases, and 15 bases lay in between. The CDR3 loop is CSVTLAGSSYEQYF. In DNA, the CDR3 is TGCAGCGTGACACTGGCAGGCAGCTCCTACGAGCAGTACTTC.

This chain joins TRBV6-5 and TRBJ2-1, with 7 bases identical to TRBD1. Germline loops: CDR1 MNHEY, CDR2 SVGAGI. The CDR3 is made up of 15 amino acids. J lost 2 bases, V lost 2 bases, and 3 bases had no gene match. This CDR3 reads CASSYRTGTYNEQFF. DNA of the CDR3: TGTGCCAGCAGTTACCGGACAGGTACCTACAATGAGCAGTTCTTC.

The chain carries TRBV4-1 and TRBJ2-1, with 12 bases that match TRBD2. V lost 0 bases and J lost 2; bases outside the gene matches: 14. The CDR3 runs 21 residues. Germline assignment: CDR1 MGHRA and CDR2 YSYEKL. CDR3 bases: TGCGCCAGCAGCCAAGATCGGACGCTAGCGGGGGGGCCAAGGGCCTACAATGAGCAGTTCTTC. This codes for CASSQDRTLAGGPRAYNEQFF.

V is TRBV9 and J is TRBJ2-6; 7 bases are shared with TRBD1. There are 17 residues in the CDR3. Germline V CDR1 and CDR2: SGDLS, YYNGEE. The V gene end was trimmed by 2 bases and the J gene end by 0 bases; junction bases not matched to a gene: 5. The DNA for the CDR3 is TGTGCCAGCAGCGTCAGGGGGACAGCCTCTGGGGCCAACGTCCTGACTTTC. This sequence encodes CASSVRGTASGANVLTF.

This clone was counted a few times. The chain is built from TRBV30 and TRBJ2-1; possibly TRBD2 for D (6 bases). Germline CDR1 and CDR2: GTSNPN and SVGIG (reference sequence). The CDR3 extends over 13 amino acids. Between the trimmed V and J ends, which lost 2 bases and 5 bases, there was a span of 10 bases. The CDR3 loop reads CAWSPGGHNEQFF. The CDR3 DNA sequence: TGTGCCTGGAGTCCCGGGGGACACAATGAGCAGTTCTTC.

The chain is built from TRBV9 and TRBJ2-7; TRBD1 aligns across 8 bases. CDR1 and CDR2 from the germline V gene are SGDLS and YYNGEE. V gave up 2 bases and J gave up 3 bases; unmatched junction bases: 7. The CDR3 is made up of 15 amino acids. The chain's CDR3 is CASSVFGQGNYEQYF. In nucleotides, the CDR3 is TGTGCCAGCAGCGTGTTCGGACAGGGTAACTACGAGCAGTACTTC.

Turning to this clone: The junction does not match germline at one end; this may be a read error. The chain couples TRBV7-7 to TRBJ2-1, with a weak D call TRBD1 (5 bases). This CDR3 is 16 amino acids long. CDR1 and CDR2 (germline): SSHAT, FNYEAQ (reference sequence). CDR3 DNA: TGTGCTAGCAGCTTAGGAGTGGCAGGGATAGACAATGAGCAGTTCTTC. It is translated as CASSLGVAGIDNEQFF.

This chain joins TRBV20-1 and TRBJ1-2; D ambiguous. This CDR3 contains 10 residues. From germline, CDR1 is DFQATT and CDR2 SNEGSKA (reference sequence). V was clipped by 4 bases and J by 4 bases, with 4 bases between them. CDR3 sequence: CSATGYGYTF. CDR3 sequence (DNA): TGCAGTGCTACGGGCTATGGCTACACCTTC.

This clone was counted between two and nine times. This sequence joins TRBV6-6 and TRBJ1-5, with D unresolved. The V end was cut by 2 bases, the J end by 4 bases, with 12 bases between. CDR1 and CDR2 from the germline V gene are MNHNY and SVGAGI (reference sequence). The CDR3 extends over 15 amino acids. Here the CDR3 DNA reads TGTGCCAGCAGTTACGAGGGAGTAGCAAATCAGCCCCAGCATTTT. Its translation is CASSYEGVANQPQHF.

On this clone itself: Compared with germline, one end of the junction differs, possibly owing to a read error. The V gene is TRBV7-7, the J gene TRBJ2-2; TRBD2 might be the D (5 bases). Per germline, CDR1 SSHAT and CDR2 FNYEAQ (reference sequence). The CDR3 runs to 13 residues. The CDR3 region is CASSLDWTGELFF. CDR3 in DNA: TGTGCTAGCAGCTTAGACTGGACTGGGGAGCTGTTTTTT.

V and J are TRBV19 and TRBJ1-1, with D maybe TRBD1 (5 bases). CDR3 size: 15 residues. Germline assignment: CDR1 LNHDA and CDR2 SQIVND (reference sequence). The germline V and J ends were trimmed by 3 bases and 0 bases, with 11 bases remaining between them. The CDR3 spells CASSIRAPMNTEAFF. CDR3 DNA sequence: TGTGCCAGTAGTATCAGGGCTCCCATGAACACTGAAGCTTTCTTT.

This clone was detected a few times. The chain employs TRBV9 and TRBJ1-6; weak D call: TRBD1 (5 bases). Germline CDR1 SGDLS, CDR2 YYNGEE. The CDR3 is 15 residues long. V was shortened by 1 base and J by 6 bases, with 11 bases between the two germline ends. Here the CDR3 DNA reads TGTGCCAGCAGCGTATTGGACACCCCTAATTCACCCCTCCACTTT. Translated, it gives CASSVLDTPNSPLHF.

This clone was seen more than once but under ten times. The chain recombines TRBV5-6 with TRBJ2-5; 16 bases fit TRBD2. The junction had 7 bases not matched to a gene; V was cut back by 1 base and J by 4 bases. The germline CDR1 and CDR2 sequences are SGHDT and YYEEEE. This CDR3 has 18 amino acids. In DNA, the CDR3 is TGTGCCAGCAGCTTGAGGGGACTAGCGGGGGGGCAGGGAGAGACCCAGTACTTC. This sequence encodes CASSLRGLAGGQGETQYF.

J is TRBJ1-1 and V is TRBV5-1, with a weak D call TRBD1 (5 bases). CDR1 is SGHRS, CDR2 YFSETQ, per germline. This CDR3 is built from 14 residues. V dropped 1 base and J dropped 5 bases, with 12 bases sitting between them. CDR3 amino acids: CASSLQGGYTEAFF. The DNA of the CDR3 is TGCGCCAGCAGCTTGCAGGGCGGATATACTGAAGCTTTCTTT. The full variable domain, with the rest looked up from reference TRBV5-1 and TRBJ1-1, is KAGVTQTPRYLIKTRGQQVTLSCSPISGHRSVSWYQQTPGQGLQFLFEYFSETQRNKGNFPGRFSGRQFSNSRSEMNVSTLELGDSALYLCASSLQGGYTEAFFGQGTRLTVV.

This clone was counted between two and nine times. V and J are TRBV9 and TRBJ1-2; D might be TRBD1 (5 bases). The CDR3 loop spans 13 amino acids. V lost 4 bases and J 7 bases, leaving 14 bases between the germline ends. Germline assignment: CDR1 SGDLS and CDR2 YYNGEE. The CDR3 DNA sequence: TGTGCCAGCAGCCGGGGGATGTCAAGTGGCTACACCTTC. This encodes CASSRGMSSGYTF.

This clone was seen a handful of times. The chain uses TRBV15 and TRBJ2-2; TRBD2 is a possible D gene (5 bases). Trimming removed 0 bases at V and 6 bases at J, with 11 bases between. Looked up from germline, CDR1 is LNHNV and CDR2 is YYDKDF (reference sequence). The CDR3 is made up of 15 amino acids. CDR3 DNA sequence: TGTGCCACCAGCAGAGATTTGGGGAGCGCCGGGGAGCTGTTTTTT. Protein sequence: CATSRDLGSAGELFF.

The V and J genes are TRBV2 and TRBJ2-7; perhaps TRBD1 as D (6 bases). Per germline, CDR1 SNHLY and CDR2 FYNNEI. The V gene lost 4 bases and the J gene lost 5 bases, with 9 bases spanning the gap. This CDR3 has 12 amino acids. This chain's CDR3 is CASSGSGDEQYF. The CDR3, as DNA: TGTGCCAGCAGTGGTTCAGGGGACGAGCAGTACTTC.

This clone was counted only a few times. The chain recombines TRBV4-1 with TRBJ1-1; 8 bases line up with TRBD1. The ends lost 0 bases at V and 4 bases at J; junction bases unmatched: 7. The CDR3 runs 16 residues. Germline CDR1 MGHRA, CDR2 YSYEKL. The chain's CDR3 is CASSQDGTGRGTEAFF. The CDR3 DNA sequence: TGCGCCAGCAGCCAAGATGGGACAGGCCGGGGCACTGAAGCTTTCTTT.

This chain connects TRBV14 to TRBJ2-2; 10 bases fit TRBD1. The trim removed 5 bases at V and 9 bases at J, leaving 15 bases unmatched. The germline V gene encodes CDR1 SGHDN and CDR2 FVKESK. This CDR3 has 17 amino acids. This chain's CDR3 is CASSFAPGTGETRELFF. For the CDR3, the DNA is TGTGCCAGCAGCTTTGCGCCGGGGACAGGGGAAACCCGGGAGCTGTTTTTT.

The chain joins TRBV7-9 to TRBJ2-7; possibly TRBD2 for D (6 bases). The V gene's germline CDR1 is SEHNR and CDR2 FQNEAQ (reference sequence). The V end was cut by 2 bases, the J end by 0 bases, with 11 bases between. The CDR3 is made up of 15 amino acids. CDR3 sequence (DNA): TGTGCCAGCAGCTTACAGGGCGGGAACTCCTACGAGCAGTACTTC. Translating gives CASSLQGGNSYEQYF.

The chain combines TRBV19 with TRBJ1-3; D is unclear. The CDR3 loop spans 15 amino acids. The V end was cut by 2 bases, the J end by 0 bases, with 8 bases between. Germline CDR1 is LNHDA and CDR2 is SQIVND (reference sequence). The CDR3 DNA reads as TGTGCCAGTAGTATAATCCGGAGCTCTGGAAACACCATATATTTT. Amino acid sequence: CASSIIRSSGNTIYF.

This clone showed up just a few times. The CDR3 loop reads CASSLAGTGPPQYF. As DNA, the CDR3 is TGTGCCAGCAGCTTGGCGGGGACAGGCCCCCCCCAGTACTTC. The chain uses TRBV5-4 and TRBJ2-5; 8 positions agree with TRBD1. The V and J ends lost 0 bases and 9 bases, in that order; junction bases with no gene match: 7. Germline V CDR1 and CDR2: SGHNT, YYREEE (reference sequence). The CDR3 length is 14 residues.

V and J are TRBV10-3 and TRBJ1-6, with TRBD1 as a possible D gene (5 bases). This CDR3 has 13 amino acids. The ends were cut back, 4 bases at V and 10 bases at J, with 11 bases in the middle. Germline values: CDR1 ENHRY, CDR2 SYGVKD. The CDR3, as DNA: TGTGCCATCAGTGTCAGGGAGGAGTCACCCCTCCACTTT. This codes for CAISVREESPLHF.

Only a few counts were recorded for this clone. V usage is TRBV18 and J usage is TRBJ1-2; D unclear. The germline CDR1 and CDR2 sequences are KGHSH and LQKENI. V was cut by 3 bases and J by 6 bases, with 11 bases left in between. CDR3 length equals 13 residues. The CDR3 here is CASSPIQDDGYTF. The DNA of the CDR3 is TGTGCCAGCTCACCGATCCAGGATGATGGCTACACCTTC.

This clone was found a few times. The genes are TRBV28 and TRBJ2-7, with TRBD1 as a possible D gene (5 bases). Germline assignment: CDR1 MDHEN and CDR2 SYDVKM. The CDR3 is 14 amino acids. V lost 2 bases to trimming and J lost 6 bases, with 14 bases between them. The CDR3 coding sequence is TGTGCCAGCAGTTTAGTCCAGGGATTCTCCGAGCAGTACTTC. This sequence encodes CASSLVQGFSEQYF.

The chain has TRBV5-1 and TRBJ1-4, with D tentatively TRBD1 (5 bases). CDR1 and CDR2 (germline): SGHRS, YFSETQ. With 4 bases removed from V and 5 bases from J, the gap between germline ends came to 12 bases. The CDR3 loop spans 14 amino acids. The CDR3 DNA sequence: TGCGCCAGCAGCCCGGGGGACGGGAATGAAAAACTGTTTTTT. It encodes CASSPGDGNEKLFF.

This chain connects TRBV4-1 to TRBJ1-4; tentative D call: TRBD1 (6 bases). CDR3 length: 14 residues. Germline CDR1 is MGHRA and CDR2 is YSYEKL. With 0 bases removed from V and 6 bases from J, the gap between germline ends came to 8 bases. Here the CDR3 reads CASSQEDSYEKLFF. In DNA, the CDR3 is TGCGCCAGCAGCCAAGAGGACAGCTATGAAAAACTGTTTTTT.